The following is a T cell receptor (beta chain) sequence with its context. Only a few counts were recorded for this clonotype. The clone's antigen remains unknown. There are no base qualities to consult, and no much larger clone falls within one base. The trim is 5 bases for V and 2 bases for J, with a gap of 9 bases between the germline ends. From cysteine to phenylalanine, the CDR3 is 13 amino acids long. The sequence is cut down to CDR3 DNA, 39 bases in frame from base 1. Per the germline V gene, MNHNS is the CDR1 and SASEGT is the CDR2. The library was built by means of PCR. Instrument on record: Illumina HiSeq 2500. TCR library preparation used molecular barcoding, with unique molecular identifiers applied to normalize quantification of the TCRbeta repertoire. TCRdb reworked the public reads: Q25 trimming with fastp, MiXCR clone assembly, productive beta chains retained. One record per CDR3 amino acid sequence lists the most common genes and DNA. This sample comprises around 530,000 distinct CDR3 sequences, 32% of them detected only once. The top ten constitute 2.4% of the sample.

The sample belongs to a study of T-cell reconstitution after alpha-beta-depleted transplantation in children (TCRdb year 2016). At the level of the whole study: The study quantitatively tracked T-cell immune reconstitution after TCRalphabeta/CD19-depleted allogeneic hematopoietic cell transplantation in children using TCR repertoire profiling.

The source of this sequence is a human donor who donated a stem cell graft to a child with aplastic anemia. The chain was built from TRBV6-1 and TRBJ1-2; a confident D gene designation cannot be given. This sample comprised PBMCs from the stem cell graft donor, obtained from the stem cell graft. The bases are TGTGCCAGCAGTCAAGGGAGGAACTATGGCTACACCTTC. Its amino acids are CASSQGRNYGYTF.